These 30 T cell receptor beta chains share one sample of origin, sequenced in a study of shared clonotypes between healthy human individuals. This table comes from immunoSEQ multiplex PCR, and its TCRdb copy is limited to in-frame clones, with some not included. Counted here are some 550,000 clones, almost 97% occurring once; the ten biggest clones make up around 0.06%. The sequencing sample was made of naive CD4+ T cells sorted from blood. Subset noted: CD45RA+ positively selected. The receptors stem from a woman aged 25 to 45 in good health.

This chain connects TRBV5-6 to TRBJ1-1; D is unclear. The CDR3 contains 11 residues. Germline values: CDR1 SGHDT, CDR2 YYEEEE. Trimming shortened V by 6 bases and J by 0 bases, and 3 bases separated the two germline ends. This CDR3 is CASTLNTEAFF. The CDR3 nucleotides are TGTGCCAGCACTTTGAACACTGAAGCTTTCTTT.

The chain links TRBV28 to TRBJ1-1; 8 bases match TRBD1. Germline V gene lookup returns CDR1 MDHEN and CDR2 SYDVKM. After removal of 6 bases from V and 8 bases from J, the junction contained 14 bases not matched to a gene. The CDR3 is made up of 15 amino acids. CDR3 nucleotide sequence: TGTGCCAGCAGAGGCTACGGGACAGGCGAAGGGGAAGCTTTCTTT. Protein: CASRGYGTGEGEAFF.

The chain combines TRBV4-1 with TRBJ2-7; perhaps D is TRBD1 or TRBD2 (7 bases each). Trimming took 3 bases from V and 6 from J, leaving 27 bases between them. The CDR3 spans 18 residues. Germline CDR1 and CDR2: MGHRA and YSYEKL. The CDR3 here is CASSHPLSRGRAKGEQYF. The CDR3 coding sequence is TGCGCCAGCAGCCACCCCCTTAGCAGGGGGAGGGCCAAAGGCGAGCAGTACTTC.

Notes on this clone: Other DNA sequences in this specimen translate into the identical CDR3. The gene calls are TRBV27 and TRBJ2-7, with TRBD2 matching 11 bases. This CDR3 comprises 15 residues. V was clipped by 2 bases and J by 2 bases; unmatched bases: 2. Germline V lookup: CDR1 MNHEY, CDR2 SMNVEV (reference sequence). CDR3 amino acids: CASSLLAGGPYEQYF. For the CDR3, the DNA is TGTGCCAGCAGTTTACTAGCGGGAGGCCCCTACGAGCAGTACTTC.

The chain employs TRBV7-9 and TRBJ1-2, with D possibly being TRBD1 (5 bases). Germline V gene lookup returns CDR1 SEHNR and CDR2 FQNEAQ (reference sequence). The CDR3 runs to 14 residues. Trimming took 7 bases from V and 7 from J, leaving 19 bases between them. The CDR3 protein is CASTPQNSGGGYTF. The CDR3 DNA is TGTGCCAGCACCCCCCAGAATTCCGGGGGTGGCTACACCTTC.

This clone showed up just once. The rearrangement uses TRBV5-4 and TRBJ2-5; TRBD2 agrees at 7 bases. The V gene end was trimmed by 7 bases and the J gene end by 4 bases; junction bases not matched to a gene: 10. This CDR3 comprises 14 residues. Germline CDR1 SGHNT, CDR2 YYREEE (reference sequence). The CDR3 protein is CASGSAGRVETQYF. CDR3 nucleotides: TGTGCCAGCGGATCAGCGGGAAGGGTAGAGACCCAGTACTTC.

This clone was observed a single time. The chain joins TRBV28 to TRBJ2-1; 12 bases agree with TRBD2. This CDR3 has 18 amino acids. Per the germline V gene, CDR1 is MDHEN and CDR2 is SYDVKM. Trimming removed 6 bases from V and 5 bases from J; junction bases left unmatched: 14. For the CDR3, the DNA is TGTGCCAGCAGCCCCGGGACTAGCGGGCCGTCGTTACACAATGAGCAGTTCTTC. Its translation is CASSPGTSGPSLHNEQFF.

The chain employs TRBV10-3 and TRBJ2-7; TRBD1 aligns across 7 bases. From germline, CDR1 is ENHRY and CDR2 SYGVKD. The J segment lost 2 bases and the V segment lost 6 bases, leaving 7 bases of the junction unmatched. The CDR3 runs 14 residues. The CDR3 reads CAISDDRVAYEQYF. CDR3 coding DNA: TGTGCCATCAGCGATGACAGGGTCGCCTACGAGCAGTACTTC.

This clone appeared once. The chain links TRBV18 to TRBJ2-7, with a weak D call TRBD2 (5 bases). The CDR3 has 15 residues. The V end lost 2 bases, the J end lost 3 bases, and 14 bases lay between the germline ends. CDR1 and CDR2 (germline): KGHSH, LQKENI. The CDR3: CASSPAAPRGYEQYF. CDR3 DNA sequence: TGTGCCAGCTCACCAGCGGCGCCCCGGGGCTACGAGCAGTACTTC.

The chain links TRBV5-1 to TRBJ2-2; no clear D. Germline CDR1 and CDR2: SGHRS and YFSETQ. V was shortened by 1 base and J by 2 bases, with 9 bases between the two germline ends. The CDR3 is made up of 15 amino acids. The CDR3 sequence: CASSLQPVNTGELFF. CDR3 DNA: TGCGCCAGCAGCTTGCAACCGGTAAACACCGGGGAGCTGTTTTTT.

The CDR3 sequence: CASSSPSLPNNEQFF. For the CDR3, the DNA is TGTGCCAGCAGCTCCCCTTCTCTACCCAACAATGAGCAGTTCTTC. This sequence joins TRBV5-4 and TRBJ2-1; no clear D gene. V dropped 3 bases and J dropped 5 bases, with 15 bases sitting between them. The V gene's germline CDR1 is SGHNT and CDR2 YYREEE (reference sequence). The CDR3 spans 15 residues. The full variable domain, its missing parts supplied by reference TRBV5-4 and TRBJ2-1, is ETGVTQSPTHLIKTRGQQVTLRCSSQSGHNTVSWYQQALGQGPQFIFQYYREEENGRGNFPPRFSGLQFPNYSSELNVNALELDDSALYLCASSSPSLPNNEQFFGPGTRLTVL.

The chain couples TRBV11-2 to TRBJ2-4; possibly TRBD2 for D (5 bases). The length of the CDR3 is 19 residues. Germline CDR1 and CDR2: SGHAT and FQNNGV. Trimming cost V 2 bases and J 3 bases, with 23 bases left between them. CDR3 nucleotide sequence: TGTGCCAGCAGCTTATTCCGTTGGCCCCTAGCAGGCCACAAAAACATTCAGTACTTC. Encoded protein: CASSLFRWPLAGHKNIQYF.

The rearrangement uses TRBV6-5 and TRBJ1-1; D unclear. The V and J ends lost 5 bases and 1 base respectively, with 14 bases between them. Germline loops: CDR1 MNHEY, CDR2 SVGAGI. CDR3 length equals 15 residues. CDR3 residues: CASSPLFGRNTEAFF. The CDR3 DNA reads TGTGCCAGCAGTCCCCTTTTTGGTAGGAACACTGAAGCTTTCTTT.

This chain uses TRBV7-9 with TRBJ1-2; perhaps TRBD1 as D (6 bases). Trimming removed 4 bases from V and 8 bases from J, with 17 bases in between. Germline assignment: CDR1 SEHNR and CDR2 FQNEAQ (reference sequence). CDR3 length: 14 residues. CDR3: CASSSATGPGGYTF. The CDR3 DNA sequence: TGTGCCAGCAGCTCCGCCACAGGGCCTGGCGGCTACACCTTC.

The chain links TRBV5-4 to TRBJ2-3; D is undetermined. Germline CDR1 reads SGHNT; CDR2 reads YYREEE (reference sequence). Trimming pared 7 bases from V and 6 bases from J, leaving 15 bases between. The CDR3 runs 13 residues. The CDR3 is CASRQDAQDTQYF. The DNA of the CDR3 is TGTGCCAGCCGGCAGGACGCGCAGGATACGCAGTATTTT.

This clone was seen just once. The chain has TRBV5-4 and TRBJ2-5, with TRBD2 matching 7 bases. Germline CDR1 is SGHNT and CDR2 is YYREEE (reference sequence). The V and J ends lost 5 bases and 0 bases, in that order; junction bases with no gene match: 4. The CDR3 runs 14 residues. The CDR3 DNA reads TGTGCCAGCAGAAAAGCGGGAAACCAAGAGACCCAGTACTTC. Its protein is CASRKAGNQETQYF.

The J gene is TRBJ2-1, the V gene TRBV29-1, with 7 positions matching TRBD1. V was clipped by 5 bases and J by 5 bases; unmatched bases: 9. Germline V gene lookup returns CDR1 SQVTM and CDR2 ANQGSEA. This CDR3 has 14 residues. CDR3 DNA: TGCAGCGTTACCCCGCGACAGGGTAACAATGAGCAGTTCTTC. This encodes CSVTPRQGNNEQFF.

V and J are TRBV30 and TRBJ1-6; TRBD1 matches 9 bases. CDR1 is GTSNPN, CDR2 SVGIG, per germline (reference sequence). V gave up 5 bases and J gave up 5 bases; unmatched junction bases: 7. The CDR3 spans 15 residues. The DNA for the CDR3 is TGTGCCTGGGCTGGACAGGGGCTGGATAATTCACCCCTCCACTTT. This sequence encodes CAWAGQGLDNSPLHF. The variable domain in full, completed from reference TRBV30 and TRBJ1-6, reads SQTIHQWPATLVQPVGSPLSLECTVEGTSNPNLYWYRQAAGRGLQLLFYSVGIGQISSEVPQNLSASRPQDRQFILSSKKLLLSDSGFYLCAWAGQGLDNSPLHFGNGTRLTVT.

V is TRBV6-1 and J is TRBJ1-3; D unresolved. Trimming removed 3 bases from V and 7 bases from J, with 1 base in between. The length of the CDR3 is 10 residues. Germline loops: CDR1 MNHNS, CDR2 SASEGT. The CDR3 region is CASSENTIYF. Here the CDR3 DNA reads TGTGCCAGCAGTGAGAACACCATATATTTT.

The rearrangement uses TRBV10-1 and TRBJ1-1; D remains ambiguous. Trimming took 6 bases from V and 3 from J, leaving 11 bases between them. The CDR3 totals 13 residues. CDR1 is WNHNN and CDR2 is SYGVQD in the germline V gene (reference sequence). The chain's CDR3 is CASSAPPDTEAFF. CDR3 bases: TGCGCCAGCAGCGCTCCCCCGGACACTGAAGCTTTCTTT.

The chain has TRBV11-2 and TRBJ2-3; possible D gene TRBD2, 5 bases. The CDR3 contains 14 residues. V gave up 5 bases and J gave up 1 base, with 10 bases separating them. Germline values: CDR1 SGHAT, CDR2 FQNNGV. The CDR3 region is CASSPRTRTDTQYF. In nucleotides, the CDR3 is TGTGCCAGCAGCCCCAGGACTCGCACAGATACGCAGTATTTT.

This clone has only one observation. The chain couples TRBV28 to TRBJ2-5; 9 bases align to TRBD1. The CDR3 is 15 residues long. The J segment lost 2 bases and the V segment lost 6 bases, leaving 7 bases of the junction unmatched. Germline lookup yields CDR1 MDHEN and CDR2 SYDVKM. For the CDR3, the DNA is TGTGCCAGCAGATCGGGACAGGGACCACAAGAGACCCAGTACTTC. Protein sequence: CASRSGQGPQETQYF.

CDR3 nucleotides: TGCAGCGTTGAAGAGCTTACTAGCGGGAGGCCAGATACGCAGTATTTT. Its protein product is CSVEELTSGRPDTQYF. The chain carries TRBV29-1 and TRBJ2-3; 12 bases line up with TRBD2. V shed 0 bases, J shed 4 bases, and the junction held 5 bases outside the gene matches. This CDR3 is built from 16 residues. Germline CDR1 is SQVTM and CDR2 is ANQGSEA.

The chain is built from TRBV5-6 and TRBJ2-5; perhaps TRBD1 as D (6 bases). V lost 1 base, J lost 2 bases, and 9 bases lay in between. This CDR3 is built from 14 residues. Germline CDR1 is SGHDT and CDR2 is YYEEEE. CDR3 nucleotides: TGTGCCAGCAGCTTGAACAGGGCACAAGAGACCCAGTACTTC. Its translation is CASSLNRAQETQYF.

This chain connects TRBV7-8 to TRBJ1-2, with a weak D call TRBD1 (5 bases). The CDR3 sequence is 15 residues long. The germline V gene encodes CDR1 SGHVS and CDR2 FQNEAQ. V shed 6 bases and J shed 4 bases, with 18 bases lying between them. CDR3 sequence reads: CASRQGARESYGYTF. In nucleotides, the CDR3 is TGTGCCAGCAGGCAAGGTGCCAGGGAAAGCTATGGCTACACCTTC.

The V call is TRBV28, the J call TRBJ1-2; TRBD1 is a possible D gene (5 bases). The CDR3 length is 12 residues. Germline V gene sequence: CDR1 MDHEN, CDR2 SYDVKM. The V end lost 3 bases, the J end lost 12 bases, and 14 bases lay between the germline ends. The CDR3 is CASSLDTGGNTF. The DNA for the CDR3 is TGTGCCAGCAGTTTGGACACGGGGGGGAACACCTTC.

V is TRBV5-1 and J is TRBJ2-3, with D perhaps TRBD1 (6 bases). With 4 bases removed from V and 2 bases from J, the gap between germline ends came to 17 bases. CDR1 and CDR2 from the germline V gene are SGHRS and YFSETQ. The CDR3 has 16 amino acids. The CDR3 bases are TGCGCCAGCAGCCAGAGTGGGCAGGGGAACACAGATACGCAGTATTTT. This gives the protein CASSQSGQGNTDTQYF. Full variable domain (missing parts from reference TRBV5-1 and TRBJ2-3): KAGVTQTPRYLIKTRGQQVTLSCSPISGHRSVSWYQQTPGQGLQFLFEYFSETQRNKGNFPGRFSGRQFSNSRSEMNVSTLELGDSALYLCASSQSGQGNTDTQYFGPGTRLTVL.

In its sample, this clone was seen once. This chain uses TRBV4-1 with TRBJ2-1; 10 bases align to TRBD2. Germline CDR1 reads MGHRA; CDR2 reads YSYEKL. This CDR3 is 15 amino acids long. The V segment lost 5 bases and the J segment 5 bases; nucleotides outside the gene matches: 6. In nucleotides, the CDR3 is TGCGCCAGCAGCACTATAGCGGGAGGCAACAATGAGCAGTTCTTC. Translation: CASSTIAGGNNEQFF.

Remarks on this clone: At the DNA level, this CDR3 is encoded by other sequences in the same sample as well. Here the CDR3 reads CASSLGGTSGTYEQYF. The DNA for the CDR3 is TGCGCCAGCAGCTTGGGTGGGACTAGCGGAACCTACGAGCAGTACTTC. J is TRBJ2-7 and V is TRBV5-1, with 11 bases identical to TRBD2. This CDR3 is 16 amino acids long. CDR1 and CDR2 (germline): SGHRS, YFSETQ. Trimming at V came to 0 bases and at J to 2 bases, leaving 4 bases not matched to a gene.

This sequence joins TRBV28 and TRBJ2-1; D is uncertain. The CDR3 has 12 residues. V was clipped by 8 bases and J by 9 bases, with 14 bases between them. CDR1 and CDR2 from the germline V gene are MDHEN and SYDVKM. The CDR3, as DNA: TGTGCCAGCGTTTCGGTTGCAGGTGAGCAGTTCTTC. This translates into CASVSVAGEQFF.